This T cell receptor (beta chain) is drawn from a study of cytomegalovirus exposure and HLA in healthy donors. Use of 60 Vbeta and 13 Jbeta primers characterized the PCR. Clones were sequenced by immunoSEQ multiplex PCR, and TCRdb holds only the in-frame ones, with some missing. Counted here are about 270,000 clones, around 66% occurring once; the ten biggest clones make up about 2.1%. Germline V gene data show CDR1 as SGHNT and CDR2 as YENEEA. This CDR3 has 13 residues. V lost 5 bases to trimming and J lost 5 bases, with 10 bases between them. The chain joins TRBV11-3 to TRBJ1-5; D not resolved. The source material was PBMCs. The receptor was isolated from a female donor in good health and CMV-seronegative. The CDR3 reads CASSPGPDQPQHF. Here the CDR3 DNA reads TGTGCCAGCAGCCCAGGCCCTGATCAGCCCCAGCATTTT.